This T cell receptor beta chain came from a study of radiotherapy plus CTLA-4 blockade in lung cancer. At the level of the study: For approximately 19% of patients, objective responses occurred, and approximately 31% had disease control. Study-level points and caveats: Per reports, early blood T cell clone dynamics, plus interferon-beta, forecast response most strongly. In blood, after radiotherapy plus ipilimumab, tumor-derived TCR clones expanded.

After removal of 4 bases from V and 10 bases from J, the junction contained 10 bases not matched to a gene. The CDR3 loop spans 14 amino acids. Looked up from germline, CDR1 is SQVTM and CDR2 is ANQGSEA. TCRdb's table, derived via immunoSEQ multiplex PCR, lists solely in-frame clones and lacks some. The sample records over 80,000 clones, 83% being singletons. This clone turned up a few times. What it recognizes is unknown. This chain links TRBV29-1 with TRBJ2-1; 10 bases fit TRBD2. The material was peripheral blood, obtained from a patient treated with radiotherapy plus ipilimumab. The TCR comes from a human donor with non-small cell lung cancer who had stable disease on radiotherapy plus ipilimumab. The DNA for the CDR3 is TGCAGCGTTGCGTTTCTAGCGGGAGTGGGGGAGCAGTTCTTC. Protein sequence: CSVAFLAGVGEQFF.